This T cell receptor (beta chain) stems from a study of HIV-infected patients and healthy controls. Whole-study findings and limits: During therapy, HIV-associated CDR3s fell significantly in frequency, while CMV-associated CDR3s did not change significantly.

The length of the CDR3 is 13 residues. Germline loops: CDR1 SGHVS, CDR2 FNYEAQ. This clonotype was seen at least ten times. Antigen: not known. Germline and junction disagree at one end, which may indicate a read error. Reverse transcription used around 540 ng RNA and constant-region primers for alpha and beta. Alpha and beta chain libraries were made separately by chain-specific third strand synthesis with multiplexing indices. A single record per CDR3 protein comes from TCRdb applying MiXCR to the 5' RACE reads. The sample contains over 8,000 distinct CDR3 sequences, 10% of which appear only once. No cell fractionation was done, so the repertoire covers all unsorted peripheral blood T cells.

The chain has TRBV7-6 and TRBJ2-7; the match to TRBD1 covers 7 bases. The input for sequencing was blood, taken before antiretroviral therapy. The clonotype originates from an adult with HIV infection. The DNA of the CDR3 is TGTGCCACCAGCGTCGTACAGGGGTACGAGCAGTACTTC. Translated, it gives CATSVVQGYEQYF.